The 18 T cell receptor beta chains listed next were all sequenced from one sample in a study of tumor and adjacent non-tumor tissue in lung cancer. RNA was extracted from bulk tissue without any cell sorting. The library came from three nested PCR rounds adapted from ARM-PCR protocols. TCRdb re-called the multiplex PCR reads through MiXCR, storing one row per CDR3 protein. In the table there are over 130,000 distinct CDR3 sequences, approximately 70% of which are singletons. Material for sequencing was lung tumor tissue. These receptors were obtained from a man in his 60s with small cell lung cancer.

A word on this clonotype: Mismatch with germline at one junction end may stem from a read error. The DNA of the CDR3 is TGTGTCAGCAGCTTAAAGTATGGCTCCTTCCTGACTTTC. Translation gives CVSSLKYGSFLTF. This chain joins TRBV11-2 and TRBJ2-6; D remains ambiguous. Per germline, CDR1 SGHAT and CDR2 FQNNGV. The CDR3 contains 13 residues.

This chain connects TRBV4-1 to TRBJ2-3; 8 bases fit TRBD2. The CDR3 spans 15 residues. With V trimmed by 4 bases and J by 12 bases, 15 bases remained unmatched. The germline V gene encodes CDR1 MGHRA and CDR2 YSYEKL. The CDR3: CASSRGLAVADAQYF. In nucleotides, the CDR3 is TGCGCCAGCAGCCGTGGACTAGCTGTGGCAGATGCTCAGTATTTT.

As for this clonotype: At one end the junction does not follow the germline gene, possibly because of a read error. V and J are TRBV29-1 and TRBJ2-3; unclear D gene. Looked up from germline, CDR1 is SQVTM and CDR2 is ANQGSEA. CDR3 size: 12 residues. The CDR3 DNA follows: TGCAGTGTTGTAGGGAAAGCAGATATGCAGTATTTT. Translating it yields CSVVGKADMQYF.

Concerning this clonotype: This clone may be a read error of a much larger clone one base away. This chain joins TRBV12-3 or TRBV12-4 and TRBJ2-2, with 8 positions matching TRBD1. This CDR3 spans 13 amino acids. The CDR3 DNA reads as TGTGCCACCGGACAGGGAGGAACCGTGGAGCTGTTTTTT. Amino acids: CATGQGGTVELFF.

The CDR3 loop reads CASVGRAAGGSSYNEQFF. The CDR3, as DNA: TGTGCCAGCGTGGGGCGCGCGGCGGGGGGTAGCTCCTACAATGAGCAGTTCTTC. This chain connects TRBV7-9 to TRBJ2-1, with 8 nucleotides matching TRBD2. The V gene end was trimmed by 8 bases and the J gene end by 0 bases; junction bases not matched to a gene: 15. This CDR3 comprises 18 residues. Per germline, CDR1 SEHNR and CDR2 FQNEAQ (reference sequence).

Regarding this clonotype: A read error is possible here, since a much larger clone lies one base away. The gene calls are TRBV4-2 and TRBJ2-3, with D maybe TRBD2 (6 bases). The germline gives CDR1 LGHNA, CDR2 YNFKEQ. The CDR3 is 16 residues long. V was cut by 0 bases and J by 6 bases, with 16 bases left in between. CDR3 residues: CASSQDGASVKDTQYF. The CDR3 DNA reads TGTGCCAGCAGCCAAGATGGGGCTAGCGTGAAGGATACGCAGTATTTT.

This chain connects TRBV29-1 to TRBJ2-7; D may be TRBD2 (6 bases). The CDR3 is 15 amino acids. In germline, CDR1 is SQVTM, CDR2 ANQGSEA. V lost 4 bases and J 2 bases, leaving 18 bases between the germline ends. The CDR3 is CSVGSGGIPPYEQYF. As DNA, the CDR3 is TGCAGCGTTGGGTCCGGGGGAATTCCCCCCTACGAGCAGTACTTC.

On this clonotype: Sequence at one end of the junction differs from germline and may be a read error. The rearrangement uses TRBV6-1 and TRBJ2-5, with D possibly matching TRBD1 (6 bases). The CDR3 length is 15 residues. Per the germline V gene, CDR1 is MNHNS and CDR2 is SASEGT. The chain's CDR3 is CASCETTGTWETQYF. In DNA, the CDR3 is TGTGCCAGCTGTGAAACGACAGGAACGTGGGAGACCCAGTACTTC.

A few counts support this clonotype. This rearrangement joins TRBV30 to TRBJ1-6; TRBD1 matches 7 bases. Germline V lookup: CDR1 GTSNPN, CDR2 SVGIG (reference sequence). The CDR3 spans 13 residues. Trimming removed 2 bases from V and 8 bases from J; junction bases left unmatched: 3. For the CDR3, the DNA is TGTGCCTGGAGTAGACAGGGAGATTCACCCCTCCACTTT. This translates into CAWSRQGDSPLHF.

This chain joins TRBV11-1 and TRBJ2-3; D is uncertain. The CDR3 sequence is 13 residues long. Germline-derived CDR1 and CDR2 are SGHAT and FQDESV (reference sequence). The V and J ends lost 7 bases and 2 bases respectively, with 10 bases between them. In DNA, the CDR3 is TGTGCCAGCACCCCCGTGATCACAGATACGCAGTATTTT. Translated: CASTPVITDTQYF.

The count of this clonotype is one. A single base separates this from a much larger clone, so it may be a read error. The J gene is TRBJ2-5, the V gene TRBV7-9, with D perhaps matching TRBD1 (6 bases). This CDR3 contains 15 residues. Germline assignment: CDR1 SEHNR and CDR2 FQNEAQ (reference sequence). Written as DNA, the CDR3 is TGTACCAGCAGCCCAAGGGGGACCCTCCAAGAGACCCAGTACTTC. Its protein product is CTSSPRGTLQETQYF.

The V gene is TRBV11-3, the J gene TRBJ2-1; the D is unclear. V gave up 10 bases and J gave up 4 bases, with 17 bases separating them. CDR1 and CDR2 from the germline V gene are SGHNT and YENEEA. The CDR3 has 14 amino acids. As DNA, the CDR3 is TGTGCCAATAGCTTAGGTGCGGCTTACAATGAGCAGTTCTTC. Its protein is CANSLGAAYNEQFF.

The CDR3 loop is CASSQELTGVRSQHF. Here the CDR3 DNA reads TGCGCCAGCAGCCAAGAGCTGACAGGAGTCCGATCCCAGCATTTT. The chain is built from TRBV4-1 and TRBJ1-5; maybe TRBD1 (6 bases). Germline lookup yields CDR1 MGHRA and CDR2 YSYEKL. The CDR3 loop spans 15 amino acids. The V and J ends lost 0 bases and 11 bases respectively, with 17 bases between them.

The rearrangement links TRBV11-2 to TRBJ2-1; possible D gene TRBD2, 6 bases. This CDR3 has 13 amino acids. Germline loops: CDR1 SGHAT, CDR2 FQNNGV. Trimming pared 5 bases from V and 8 bases from J, leaving 13 bases between. The CDR3: CASSRDSYDEQFF. In DNA, the CDR3 is TGTGCCAGCAGCCGGGACTCCTATGATGAGCAGTTCTTC.

In its sample, this clonotype was seen a few times. It may be a read error: a sequence one base away is much more abundant. The chain links TRBV20-1 to TRBJ2-1, with TRBD2 as a possible D gene (5 bases). V lost 7 bases and J lost 8, with 27 bases in between. The CDR3 sequence is 16 residues long. Germline V gives CDR1 DFQATT, CDR2 SNEGSKA (reference sequence). The CDR3 reads CSVKVFRAAPSDEQFF. For the CDR3, the DNA is TGCAGTGTTAAGGTTTTCCGAGCGGCCCCCTCGGATGAGCAGTTCTTC.

Notes on this clonotype: One end of the junction does not line up with germline, which may come from a read error. This sequence joins TRBV12-3 or TRBV12-4 and TRBJ2-3; D gene ambiguous. The CDR3 has 11 amino acids. For the CDR3, the DNA is TGTACCAGCAGTTTAGGAAATACGCAGTATTTT. Translated: CTSSLGNTQYF.

On this clonotype: Compared with germline, one end of the junction differs, possibly owing to a read error. This rearrangement joins TRBV11-2 to TRBJ2-2, with a possible D match to TRBD2 (5 bases). Germline V gene sequence: CDR1 SGHAT, CDR2 FQNNGV. There are 15 residues in the CDR3. CDR3 bases: TGTATCAGCAGCCCCCTAGATGGAGGCACCGGGGAACTGTTTTTT. Amino acids: CISSPLDGGTGELFF.

About this clonotype itself: Its ends do not fully match the called genes, so a read error is possible. V and J are TRBV24-1 and TRBJ2-5; possible D gene TRBD1, 6 bases. The germline gives CDR1 KGHDR, CDR2 SFDVKD. This CDR3 is built from 15 residues. The CDR3 here is CATSDPSSGAETQYF. Here the CDR3 DNA reads TGTGCTACCAGTGACCCTTCATCAGGGGCAGAGACCCAGTACTTC.